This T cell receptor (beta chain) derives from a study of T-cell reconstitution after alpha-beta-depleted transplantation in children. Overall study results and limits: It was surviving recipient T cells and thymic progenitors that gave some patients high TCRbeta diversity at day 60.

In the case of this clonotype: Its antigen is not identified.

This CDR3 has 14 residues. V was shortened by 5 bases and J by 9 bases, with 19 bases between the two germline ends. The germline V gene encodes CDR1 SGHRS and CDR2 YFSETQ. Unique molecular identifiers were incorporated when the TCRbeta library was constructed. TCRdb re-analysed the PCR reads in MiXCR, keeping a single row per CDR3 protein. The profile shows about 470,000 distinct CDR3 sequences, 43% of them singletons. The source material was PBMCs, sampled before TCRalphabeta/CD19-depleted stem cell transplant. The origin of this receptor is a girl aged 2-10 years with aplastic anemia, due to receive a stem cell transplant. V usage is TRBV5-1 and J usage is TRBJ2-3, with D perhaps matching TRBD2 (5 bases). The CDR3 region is CASRPGDIRETQYF. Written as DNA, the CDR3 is TGCGCCAGCAGACCCGGCGATATCCGGGAAACGCAGTATTTT.